The rows below give T cell receptor beta chains drawn from one sample of a study of blood T cell repertoires in COVID-19. Sequencing used immunoSEQ multiplex PCR; TCRdb keeps in-frame clones, though not all of them. The data hold about 140,000 clones, with approximately 84% observed a single time. Sequenced: PBMCs or T cells enriched from blood (not recorded which). The source of these receptors is a man in his forties or fifties with acute COVID-19. Each CDR3 is given with its conserved first and last residue. The D gene is left open where the match is weak. Clone size appears in some rows only: once, few, many, or a class for an expanded clone.

size	V	J	D	CDR3	DNA
.	TRBV19	TRBJ1-5	TRBD1	CASGQGSNQPQHF	TGTGCCAGTGGACAGGGGAGCAATCAGCCCCAGCATTTT
.	TRBV4-1	TRBJ1-5	TRBD1	CASSPRQGRNQPQHF	TGCGCCAGCAGCCCCAGACAGGGTCGGAATCAGCCCCAGCATTTT
.	TRBV28	TRBJ1-1	TRBD1	CASSSPTGGGTEAFF	TGTGCCAGCAGTTCTCCTACAGGGGGGGGCACTGAAGCTTTCTTT
.	TRBV7-9	TRBJ2-5	TRBD2	CASKAGGLQETQYF	TGTGCCAGCAAGGCGGGAGGCCTCCAAGAGACCCAGTACTTC
.	TRBV3-1/TRBV3-2	TRBJ2-5	TRBD2	CASSQDGAGGPETQYF	TGTGCCAGCAGCCAAGACGGGGCGGGAGGGCCAGAGACCCAGTACTTC
.	TRBV9	TRBJ2-3	TRBD2	CASSVQSGRAVDTQYF	TGTGCCAGCAGCGTACAAAGCGGGAGGGCTGTAGATACGCAGTATTTT
.	TRBV19	TRBJ1-5	TRBD1	CASSVGPPGTGFQPQHF	TGTGCCAGTAGTGTGGGTCCCCCCGGGACAGGCTTTCAACCCCAGCATTTT
.	TRBV7-2	TRBJ1-1	.	CASNSNPNTEAFF	TGTGCCAGCAACTCAAACCCGAACACTGAAGCTTTCTTT
.	TRBV5-4	TRBJ1-1	.	CASSQTGQGKGRAEAFF	TGTGCCAGCAGCCAAACAGGGCAGGGAAAAGGGCGTGCTGAAGCTTTCTTT
.	TRBV3-1/TRBV3-2	TRBJ2-7	.	CASSQAGVEGEQYF	TGTGCCAGCAGCCAAGCAGGGGTTGAAGGGGAGCAGTACTTC
.	TRBV30	TRBJ2-1	TRBD2	CAWSPSSGEYNEQFF	TGTGCCTGGAGTCCATCTAGCGGGGAGTACAATGAGCAGTTCTTC
.	TRBV7-9	TRBJ1-6	TRBD1	CASSLGDRGNSPLHF	TGTGCCAGCAGCTTAGGGGACAGGGGAAATTCACCCCTCCACTTT
.	TRBV6-5	TRBJ1-2	.	CASRLQGNYGYTF	TGTGCCAGCAGGCTACAGGGAAACTATGGCTACACCTTC
.	TRBV5-1	TRBJ2-7	TRBD2	CASSLGSSGTYEQYF	TGCGCCAGCAGCTTGGGGTCTAGCGGGACCTACGAGCAGTACTTC
.	TRBV29-1	TRBJ1-2	.	CSVDRVREESYGYTF	TGCAGCGTTGATCGGGTCAGGGAGGAGAGCTATGGCTACACCTTC
.	TRBV11-2	TRBJ1-5	.	CASSLERSQPQHF	TGTGCCAGCAGCTTAGAGAGGAGTCAGCCCCAGCATTTT
once	TRBV19	TRBJ2-1	TRBD2	CASSPYEGLAGVWVQFF	TGTGCCAGTAGTCCTTACGAGGGACTAGCGGGAGTGTGGGTGCAGTTCTTC
.	TRBV11-2	TRBJ2-7	TRBD2	CASSLVAGAVEQYF	TGTGCCAGCAGCTTAGTAGCGGGGGCTGTTGAGCAGTACTTC
.	TRBV7-8	TRBJ1-1	TRBD1	CASSQGTGNTEAFF	TGTGCCAGCAGCCAGGGGACAGGGAACACTGAAGCTTTCTTT
.	TRBV21-1	TRBJ2-3	.	CASSTEGQSGRTDTQYF	TGTGCCAGCAGCACAGAAGGACAGTCCGGGCGCACAGATACGCAGTATTTT
.	TRBV4-3	TRBJ2-7	.	CASSQVLGATYEQYF	TGCGCCAGCAGCCAAGTATTGGGGGCTACCTACGAGCAGTACTTC
.	TRBV20-1	TRBJ2-1	TRBD2	CSAKLADEQFF	TGCAGTGCTAAACTAGCGGATGAGCAGTTCTTC
.	TRBV11-3	TRBJ2-1	TRBD1	CASSPSGGEQFF	TGTGCCAGCAGCCCCTCAGGGGGCGAGCAGTTCTTC
.	TRBV29-1	TRBJ2-1	TRBD1	CSVELTGEGNEQFF	TGCAGCGTTGAACTGACAGGGGAAGGGAATGAGCAGTTCTTC
once	TRBV18	TRBJ2-2	TRBD1	CASSRTGFSTGELFF	TGTGCCAGCTCAAGGACAGGTTTTTCGACCGGGGAGCTGTTTTTT
.	TRBV20-1	TRBJ2-1	TRBD2	CSASKETSGRAWNEQFF	TGCAGTGCTAGTAAAGAGACTAGCGGGAGGGCCTGGAATGAGCAGTTCTTC
once	TRBV7-9	TRBJ1-4	.	CASSLGREEEKLFF	TGTGCCAGCAGCTTAGGCAGGGAAGAAGAAAAACTGTTTTTT
.	TRBV10-3	TRBJ2-2	.	CAISESILGGATGELFF	TGTGCCATCAGTGAGTCAATCCTAGGAGGTGCCACCGGGGAGCTGTTTTTT
once	TRBV5-6	TRBJ2-2	TRBD2	CASSPRAGGAGELFF	TGTGCCAGCAGCCCTCGCGCGGGGGGTGCCGGGGAGCTGTTTTTT